The clone carrying this T cell receptor (beta chain) was seen many times. The source of the sample is a study of glioma-infiltrating T cells. CDR3 size: 15 residues. Germline V gene sequence: CDR1 MDHEN, CDR2 SYDVKM. Deletions cut 3 bases from V and 2 bases from J, with 14 bases between. Amplification of TCR alpha and beta CDR3 regions from RNA used iRepertoire nested multiplex PCR. Tissue mRNA or PBMC total RNA, about 90-450 ng, went into one-step reverse transcription and amplification. A single record per CDR3 protein comes from TCRdb applying MiXCR to the multiplex PCR reads. This table has approximately 110,000 distinct CDR3 sequences, roughly 24% appearing once.

The TCR sequence derives from a human donor with low-grade glioma or glioblastoma, undergoing nonglioma brain surgery, or in good health (not recorded which). The J gene is TRBJ2-7, the V gene TRBV28, with no clear D. The sample consisted of glioma tissue, nonneoplastic brain tissue, or PBMCs (not recorded which). This CDR3 is CASSFRKPAAYEQYF. CDR3 DNA: TGTGCCAGCAGTTTTCGGAAACCGGCTGCCTACGAGCAGTACTTC. The full variable domain, with the rest looked up from reference TRBV28 and TRBJ2-7, is DVKVTQSSRYLVKRTGEKVFLECVQDMDHENMFWYRQDPGLGLRLIYFSYDVKMKEKGDIPEGYSVSREKKERFSLILESASTNQTSMYLCASSFRKPAAYEQYFGPGTRLTVT.